These 28 T cell receptor beta chains share one sample of origin, sequenced in a study of patients and donors after allogeneic stem cell transplantation. TCRdb passed the RT-PCR reads through MiXCR, listing each CDR3 protein once. Here the sample spans about 76,000 distinct CDR3 sequences, around a quarter being singletons. The sequenced material came from blood, either unsorted or a sorted T cell fraction (not recorded which). The receptor source for this set is a human donor who was either an allogeneic HSCT recipient or a stem cell or donor lymphocyte infusion donor (not recorded which). It is not recorded whose cells these are; they may come from a transplant donor.

In its sample, this clonotype was seen a few times. CDR3 DNA sequence: TGCGCCAGCAGCCAAGACTTCGACACTGAAGCTTTCTTT. This sequence encodes CASSQDFDTEAFF. The chain joins TRBV4-1 to TRBJ1-1; D gene uncertain. Germline V gene lookup returns CDR1 MGHRA and CDR2 YSYEKL. Deletions cut 0 bases from V and 3 bases from J, with 5 bases between. The CDR3 consists of 13 residues.

The J gene is TRBJ1-5, the V gene TRBV28, with unresolved D. V lost 2 bases, J lost 6 bases, and 8 bases lay in between. This CDR3 region has 13 residues. CDR1 MDHEN and CDR2 SYDVKM come from the germline V gene. This CDR3 reads CASSLSIRQPQHF. The CDR3 region has the DNA TGTGCCAGCAGTTTAAGTATCCGTCAGCCCCAGCATTTT. The full variable domain, its missing parts supplied by reference TRBV28 and TRBJ1-5, is DVKVTQSSRYLVKRTGEKVFLECVQDMDHENMFWYRQDPGLGLRLIYFSYDVKMKEKGDIPEGYSVSREKKERFSLILESASTNQTSMYLCASSLSIRQPQHFGDGTRLSIL.

There are a few counts of this clonotype. V gene TRBV6-6 combines with J gene TRBJ1-4, with D possibly being TRBD1 (5 bases). V lost 6 bases and J 4 bases, leaving 18 bases between the germline ends. The CDR3 is 16 residues long. CDR1 is MNHNY, CDR2 SVGAGI, per germline (reference sequence). The CDR3 region is CASSPAPGPLNEKLFF. The CDR3 bases are TGTGCCAGCAGCCCGGCCCCGGGACCGCTTAATGAAAAACTGTTTTTT.

This clonotype was counted between two and nine times. The J gene is TRBJ1-1, the V gene TRBV5-1; 12 nucleotides match TRBD1. The germline V gene encodes CDR1 SGHRS and CDR2 YFSETQ. This CDR3 contains 16 residues. With V trimmed by 5 bases and J by 1 base, 6 bases remained unmatched. The CDR3 here is CASRKGTGGANTEAFF. Here the CDR3 DNA reads TGCGCCAGCAGGAAGGGGACAGGGGGCGCGAACACTGAAGCTTTCTTT.

In its sample, this clonotype was seen a few times. V and J are TRBV7-2 and TRBJ1-4, with TRBD1 matching 7 bases. Germline lookup yields CDR1 SGHTA and CDR2 FQGNSA. This CDR3 has 15 amino acids. V lost 5 bases to trimming and J lost 7 bases; unmatched junction nucleotides: 10. This CDR3 reads CASSINRGGGEKLFF. In nucleotides, the CDR3 is TGTGCCAGCAGCATAAACAGGGGCGGGGGTGAAAAACTGTTTTTT.

This clonotype appeared a few times. V gene TRBV12-3 or TRBV12-4 combines with J gene TRBJ1-1; D not resolved. The CDR3 sequence is 11 residues long. Trimming cost V 4 bases and J 8 bases, with 8 bases left between them. CDR3 coding DNA: TGTGCCAGCAGTTCAGGAGGGGAAGCTTTCTTT. As protein: CASSSGGEAFF.

The chain is built from TRBV6-2 or TRBV6-3 and TRBJ1-2; tentative D call: TRBD1 (5 bases). Looked up from germline, CDR1 is MNHEY and CDR2 is SVGEGT. CDR3 length: 13 amino acids. The V gene lost 6 bases and the J gene lost 5 bases, with 13 bases spanning the gap. The CDR3 region is CASRSGRGYGYTF. The CDR3 DNA sequence: TGTGCCAGCAGATCAGGGAGGGGATATGGCTACACCTTC.

The rearrangement links TRBV7-6 to TRBJ2-7; 9 bases map to TRBD1. The CDR3 sequence is 16 residues long. CDR1 SGHVS and CDR2 FNYEAQ come from the germline V gene. The J segment lost 4 bases and the V segment lost 5 bases, leaving 12 bases of the junction unmatched. CDR3 sequence: CASSPGTGGIGYEQYF. CDR3 bases: TGTGCCAGCAGCCCTGGTACAGGGGGCATCGGTTACGAGCAGTACTTC.

In this sample, this clonotype turned up many times. The V gene is TRBV20-1, the J gene TRBJ1-2; D is undetermined. Per germline, CDR1 DFQATT and CDR2 SNEGSKA (reference sequence). CDR3 length: 12 residues. V shed 5 bases and J shed 4 bases, with 11 bases lying between them. In nucleotides, the CDR3 is TGCAGTGCTGCCATAGCTCCCTATGGCTACACCTTC. Protein sequence: CSAAIAPYGYTF.

The rearrangement joins TRBV7-9 to TRBJ2-1; TRBD1 aligns across 7 bases. CDR1 is SEHNR, CDR2 FQNEAQ, per germline (reference sequence). The CDR3 sequence is 15 residues long. After removal of 2 bases from V and 5 bases from J, the junction contained 6 bases not matched to a gene. Written as DNA, the CDR3 is TGTGCCAGCAGCTTAATGGCACAGGGGAACAATGAGCAGTTCTTC. This encodes CASSLMAQGNNEQFF.

This clonotype was found a few times. The V and J genes are TRBV12-3 or TRBV12-4 and TRBJ1-3, with D maybe TRBD1 (6 bases). Trimming pared 5 bases from V and 1 base from J, leaving 12 bases between. The CDR3 length is 15 residues. CDR3 DNA: TGTGCCAGCAGTCCTGACAGGCTATCTGGAAACACCATATATTTT. Its protein is CASSPDRLSGNTIYF.

The gene calls are TRBV20-1 and TRBJ2-2; 8 nucleotides line up with TRBD1. From germline, CDR1 is DFQATT and CDR2 SNEGSKA (reference sequence). This CDR3 is built from 15 residues. J gave up 6 bases and V 3 bases, and 9 bases lay outside the gene matches. This CDR3 reads CSARDRTGSSGELFF. The CDR3 DNA sequence: TGCAGTGCTAGGGATCGGACAGGGTCATCCGGGGAGCTGTTTTTT.

V gene TRBV9 combines with J gene TRBJ2-3; TRBD2 matches at 13 bases. Germline assignment: CDR1 SGDLS and CDR2 YYNGEE. CDR3 length: 17 residues. V gave up 3 bases and J gave up 5 bases; unmatched junction bases: 9. CDR3 nucleotide sequence: TGTGCCAGCAGCGGAATACTAGCGGGAGGGCCGGGAGATACGCAGTATTTT. Its protein product is CASSGILAGGPGDTQYF.

V is TRBV7-8 and J is TRBJ2-2; either TRBD1 or TRBD2 may supply D (5 bases each). This CDR3 contains 14 residues. V lost 4 bases to trimming and J lost 8 bases, with 14 bases between them. The V gene's germline CDR1 is SGHVS and CDR2 FQNEAQ. This chain's CDR3 is CASSSGPTGGELFF. CDR3 nucleotide sequence: TGTGCCAGCAGCTCGGGACCTACTGGGGGGGAGCTGTTTTTT.

The CDR3 loop reads CASSQLENTIYF. CDR3 bases: TGTGCCAGCAGCCAGCTAGAAAACACCATATATTTT. This chain connects TRBV7-9 to TRBJ1-3; D not resolved. The V gene's germline CDR1 is SEHNR and CDR2 FQNEAQ (reference sequence). V was cut by 5 bases and J by 6 bases, with 8 bases left in between. This CDR3 region has 12 residues.

This CDR3 reads CASSVGQGYNEQFF. CDR3 DNA sequence: TGTGCCAGCAGCGTAGGACAGGGGTACAATGAGCAGTTCTTC. This chain links TRBV9 with TRBJ2-1, with TRBD1 matching over 8 bases. Germline V gives CDR1 SGDLS, CDR2 YYNGEE. The CDR3 totals 14 residues. Germline trimming cut 0 bases from V and 4 bases from J; bases unmatched to any gene: 0.

This clonotype was observed a handful of times. The gene calls are TRBV6-1 and TRBJ1-1; the match to TRBD1 covers 8 bases. Germline lookup yields CDR1 MNHNS and CDR2 SASEGT. V lost 4 bases, J lost 10 bases, and 8 bases stayed unmatched. The CDR3 is 13 amino acids. The CDR3 sequence: CASSARDRSAAFF. The DNA of the CDR3 is TGTGCCAGCAGTGCCCGGGACAGGTCGGCAGCTTTCTTT.

The table lists this clonotype with many counts. The chain is built from TRBV20-1 and TRBJ1-1, with 11 bases matching TRBD1. V dropped 6 bases and J dropped 8; count of bases not matched to a gene: 5. Germline CDR1 DFQATT, CDR2 SNEGSKA (reference sequence). The CDR3 contains 12 residues. This CDR3 reads CSAMGQGEEAFF. The CDR3 nucleotides read TGCAGTGCCATGGGACAGGGGGAGGAAGCTTTCTTT.

The genes are TRBV18 and TRBJ2-5; TRBD1 might be the D (6 bases). This CDR3 has 16 amino acids. Trimming took 2 bases from V and 4 from J, leaving 17 bases between them. Per the germline V gene, CDR1 is KGHSH and CDR2 is LQKENI. The CDR3 DNA reads TGTGCCAGCTCACCATTCAGGGGCACACAGGGAGAGACCCAGTACTTC. Protein product: CASSPFRGTQGETQYF.

The CDR3 protein is CATSRDISETQYF. As DNA, the CDR3 is TGTGCCACCAGCAGAGACATTTCGGAGACCCAGTACTTC. This chain links TRBV15 with TRBJ2-5; D ambiguous. Trimming took off 0 bases at V and 5 bases at J, with 7 bases between the two ends. The germline V gene has CDR1 LNHNV and CDR2 YYDKDF (reference sequence). The CDR3 spans 13 residues.

This clonotype turned up a few times. This rearrangement joins TRBV12-3 or TRBV12-4 to TRBJ1-3; a possible D gene is TRBD1 (5 bases). V lost 3 bases and J 2 bases, leaving 8 bases between the germline ends. CDR3 length equals 14 residues. The CDR3 region is CASSFGGTGNTIYF. In DNA form, the CDR3 reads TGTGCCAGCAGTTTTGGGGGAACTGGAAACACCATATATTTT.

In this sample, this clonotype turned up a few times. The chain joins TRBV4-3 to TRBJ2-1, with a weak D call TRBD2 (6 bases). The V and J ends lost 0 bases and 10 bases respectively, with 10 bases between them. Germline V gene sequence: CDR1 LGHNA, CDR2 YSLEER. This CDR3 spans 13 amino acids. CDR3 residues: CASSQDLGGEQFF. For the CDR3, the DNA is TGCGCCAGCAGCCAAGATCTTGGGGGGGAGCAGTTCTTC.

The J gene is TRBJ1-5, the V gene TRBV12-3 or TRBV12-4, with a weak D call TRBD1 (5 bases). CDR3 length: 14 residues. Trimming removed 3 bases at V and 8 bases at J, with 14 bases between. The CDR3 bases are TGTGCCAGCAGTTTCGACAGAAAGTCTAAGCCCCAGCATTTT. It is translated as CASSFDRKSKPQHF.

The chain joins TRBV7-2 to TRBJ1-6, with D perhaps matching TRBD1 (5 bases). Trimming pared 2 bases from V and 0 bases from J, leaving 11 bases between. CDR3 size: 17 residues. CDR1 is SGHTA and CDR2 is FQGNSA in the germline V gene. CDR3 region: CASSLTAGGSYNSPLHF. The CDR3 DNA follows: TGTGCCAGCAGCTTAACAGCCGGGGGCTCCTATAATTCACCCCTCCACTTT.

V gene TRBV4-1 combines with J gene TRBJ1-1; D not certain. V was cut by 5 bases and J by 2 bases, with 9 bases left in between. This CDR3 contains 13 residues. Per the germline V gene, CDR1 is MGHRA and CDR2 is YSYEKL. The CDR3 region has the DNA TGCGCCAGCAGCTCCCCTCACAACACTGAAGCTTTCTTT. Translated: CASSSPHNTEAFF.

On this clonotype: A much larger clone sits a single nucleotide away, making a read error possible. The CDR3 DNA sequence: TGTGCCAGCCTCAATGGCGGGGGGAACACTGAAGCTTTCTTT. Translation gives CASLNGGGNTEAFF. The rearrangement uses TRBV6-2 or TRBV6-3 and TRBJ1-1, with a weak D call TRBD1 (5 bases). Germline loops: CDR1 MNHEY, CDR2 SVGEGT. There are 14 residues in the CDR3. V was clipped by 8 bases and J by 1 base, with 14 bases between them.

Only a few counts were recorded for this clonotype. The chain combines TRBV27 with TRBJ2-1; 8 bases are shared with TRBD2. CDR3 length equals 17 residues. The V and J ends lost 5 bases and 4 bases, in that order; junction bases with no gene match: 13. CDR1 is MNHEY, CDR2 SMNVEV, per germline (reference sequence). CDR3 in amino acids: CASSANAVVAGYNEQFF. CDR3 coding DNA: TGTGCCAGCAGTGCGAACGCGGTGGTAGCGGGATACAATGAGCAGTTCTTC.

This clonotype was found many times. This chain uses TRBV5-1 with TRBJ1-2; 9 nucleotides match TRBD1. From germline, CDR1 is SGHRS and CDR2 YFSETQ. The CDR3 has 15 residues. V dropped 4 bases and J dropped 5; count of bases not matched to a gene: 9. The CDR3 DNA follows: TGCGCCAGCAGCCTTGGACAGGGGCCTTGGTATGGCTACACCTTC. This encodes CASSLGQGPWYGYTF. The complete variable domain, with remaining parts taken from reference TRBV5-1 and TRBJ1-2, reads KAGVTQTPRYLIKTRGQQVTLSCSPISGHRSVSWYQQTPGQGLQFLFEYFSETQRNKGNFPGRFSGRQFSNSRSEMNVSTLELGDSALYLCASSLGQGPWYGYTFGSGTRLTVV.